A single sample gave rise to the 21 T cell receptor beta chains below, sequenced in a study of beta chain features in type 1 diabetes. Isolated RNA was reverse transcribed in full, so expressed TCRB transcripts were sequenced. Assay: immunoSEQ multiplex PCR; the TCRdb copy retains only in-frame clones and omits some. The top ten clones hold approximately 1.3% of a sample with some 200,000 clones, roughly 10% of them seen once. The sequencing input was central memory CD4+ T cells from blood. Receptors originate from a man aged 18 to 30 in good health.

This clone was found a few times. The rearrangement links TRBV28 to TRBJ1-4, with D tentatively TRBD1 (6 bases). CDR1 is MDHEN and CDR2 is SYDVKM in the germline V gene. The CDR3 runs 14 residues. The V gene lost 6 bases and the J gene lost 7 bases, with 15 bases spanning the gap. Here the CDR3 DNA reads TGTGCCAGCAGCCCCGACGGGGGCGGTGAAAAACTGTTTTTT. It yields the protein CASSPDGGGEKLFF. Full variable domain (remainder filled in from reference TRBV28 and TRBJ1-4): DVKVTQSSRYLVKRTGEKVFLECVQDMDHENMFWYRQDPGLGLRLIYFSYDVKMKEKGDIPEGYSVSREKKERFSLILESASTNQTSMYLCASSPDGGGEKLFFGSGTQLSVL.

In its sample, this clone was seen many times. The CDR3 DNA is TGCGCCAGCAGCGAGACGAGCTACGAGCAGTACTTC. Its translation: CASSETSYEQYF. The chain recombines TRBV10-1 with TRBJ2-7; no firm D call. The germline CDR1 and CDR2 sequences are WNHNN and SYGVQD (reference sequence). The germline V and J ends were trimmed by 6 bases and 3 bases, with 9 bases remaining between them. The CDR3 has 12 residues.

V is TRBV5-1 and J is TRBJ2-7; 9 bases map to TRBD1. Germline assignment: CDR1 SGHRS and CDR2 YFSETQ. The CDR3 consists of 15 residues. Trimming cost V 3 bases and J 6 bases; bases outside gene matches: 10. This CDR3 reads CASSSEGQGALEQYF. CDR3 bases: TGCGCCAGCAGCTCGGAGGGACAGGGTGCCCTCGAGCAGTACTTC.

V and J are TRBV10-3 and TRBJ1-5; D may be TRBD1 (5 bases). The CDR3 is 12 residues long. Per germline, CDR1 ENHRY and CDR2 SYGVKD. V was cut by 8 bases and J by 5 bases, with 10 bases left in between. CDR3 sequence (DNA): TGTGCCATCTCTCGGGGGGATCAGCCCCAGCATTTT. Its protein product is CAISRGDQPQHF.

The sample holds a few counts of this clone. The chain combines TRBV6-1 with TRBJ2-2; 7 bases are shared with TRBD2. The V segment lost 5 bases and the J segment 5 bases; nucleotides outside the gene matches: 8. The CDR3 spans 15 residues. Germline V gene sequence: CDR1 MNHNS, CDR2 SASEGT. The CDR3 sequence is CASSKVGEGTGELFF. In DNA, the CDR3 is TGTGCCAGCAGTAAAGTGGGGGAGGGAACCGGGGAGCTGTTTTTT.

This chain's CDR3 is CSVASTGGYEKLFF. The CDR3 bases are TGCAGCGTTGCCTCGACAGGGGGCTATGAAAAACTGTTTTTT. The chain joins TRBV29-1 to TRBJ1-4; TRBD1 agrees at 10 bases. CDR1 is SQVTM and CDR2 is ANQGSEA in the germline V gene. The trim removed 4 bases at V and 6 bases at J, leaving 5 bases unmatched. The CDR3 loop spans 14 amino acids.

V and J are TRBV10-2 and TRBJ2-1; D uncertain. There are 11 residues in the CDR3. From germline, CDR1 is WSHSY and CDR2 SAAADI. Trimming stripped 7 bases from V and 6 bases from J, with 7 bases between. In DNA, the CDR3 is TGCGCCAGCACTAGATTCAATGAGCAGTTCTTC. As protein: CASTRFNEQFF.

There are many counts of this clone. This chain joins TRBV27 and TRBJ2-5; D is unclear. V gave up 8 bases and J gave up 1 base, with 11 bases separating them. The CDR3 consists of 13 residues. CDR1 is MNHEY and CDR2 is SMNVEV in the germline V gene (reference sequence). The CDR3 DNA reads TGTGCCAGCTGCCGGGCCCCCCAAGAGACCCAGTACTTC. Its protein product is CASCRAPQETQYF.

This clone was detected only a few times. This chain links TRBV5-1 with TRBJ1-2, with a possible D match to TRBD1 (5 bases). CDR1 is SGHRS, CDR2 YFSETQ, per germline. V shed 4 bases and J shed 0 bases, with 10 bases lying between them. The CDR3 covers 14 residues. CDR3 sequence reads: CASSPGQANYGYTF. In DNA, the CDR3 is TGCGCCAGCAGCCCCGGACAAGCTAACTATGGCTACACCTTC.

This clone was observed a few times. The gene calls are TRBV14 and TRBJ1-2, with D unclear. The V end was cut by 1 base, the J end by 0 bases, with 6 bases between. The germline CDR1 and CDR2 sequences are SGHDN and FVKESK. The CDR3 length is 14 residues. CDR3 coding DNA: TGTGCCAGCAGCCAAGTGAAGGCTAACTATGGCTACACCTTC. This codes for CASSQVKANYGYTF.

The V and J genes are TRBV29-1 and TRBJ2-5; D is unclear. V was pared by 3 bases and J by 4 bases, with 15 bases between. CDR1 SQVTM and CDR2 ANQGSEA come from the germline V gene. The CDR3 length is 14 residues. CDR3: CSVDRTASGETQYF. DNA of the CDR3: TGCAGCGTTGACCGGACCGCTTCAGGAGAGACCCAGTACTTC.

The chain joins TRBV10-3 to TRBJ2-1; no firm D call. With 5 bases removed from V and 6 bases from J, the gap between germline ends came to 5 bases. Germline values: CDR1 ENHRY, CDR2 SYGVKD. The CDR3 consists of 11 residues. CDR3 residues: CAISQFNEQFF. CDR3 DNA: TGTGCCATCAGTCAATTCAATGAGCAGTTCTTC.

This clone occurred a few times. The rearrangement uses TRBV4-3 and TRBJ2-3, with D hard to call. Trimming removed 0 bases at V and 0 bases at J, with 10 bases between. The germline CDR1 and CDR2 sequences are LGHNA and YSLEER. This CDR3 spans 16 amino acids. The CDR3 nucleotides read TGCGCCAGCAGCCAAGATCGTGAGGTCAGCACAGATACGCAGTATTTT. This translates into CASSQDREVSTDTQYF.

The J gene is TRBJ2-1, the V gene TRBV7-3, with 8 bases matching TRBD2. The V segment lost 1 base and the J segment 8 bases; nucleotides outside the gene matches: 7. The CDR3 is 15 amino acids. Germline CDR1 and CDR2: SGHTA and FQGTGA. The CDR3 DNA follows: TGTGCCAGCAGCTTAATGGGCGGGAGGACGGATGAGCAGTTCTTC. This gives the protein CASSLMGGRTDEQFF.

The CDR3 region is CASSLGGRKAFF. DNA of the CDR3: TGTGCCAGCAGCTTAGGGGGACGCAAAGCTTTCTTT. V and J are TRBV9 and TRBJ1-1; a weak D match, TRBD1 (6 bases). The CDR3 has 12 residues. CDR1 and CDR2 (germline): SGDLS, YYNGEE. Trimming took off 4 bases at V and 9 bases at J, with 13 bases between the two ends. The full variable domain, completed using reference TRBV9 and TRBJ1-1, is DSGVTQTPKHLITATGQRVTLRCSPRSGDLSVYWYQQSLDQGLQFLIQYYNGEERAKGNILERFSAQQFPDLHSELNLSSLELGDSALYFCASSLGGRKAFFGQGTRLTVV.

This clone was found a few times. The DNA for the CDR3 is TGTGCCAGCAGCTTGGTAGGGGACGAGCAGTACTTC. It encodes CASSLVGDEQYF. V and J are TRBV5-6 and TRBJ2-7; possible D gene TRBD1, 5 bases. Germline V gene lookup returns CDR1 SGHDT and CDR2 YYEEEE. This CDR3 has 12 residues. Between the trimmed V and J ends, which lost 0 bases and 5 bases, there was a span of 6 bases. Based on the CDR3 plus reference TRBV5-6 and TRBJ2-7, the full variable domain is DAGVTQSPTHLIKTRGQQVTLRCSPKSGHDTVSWYQQALGQGPQFIFQYYEEEERQRGNFPDRFSGHQFPNYSSELNVNALLLGDSALYLCASSLVGDEQYFGPGTRLTVT.

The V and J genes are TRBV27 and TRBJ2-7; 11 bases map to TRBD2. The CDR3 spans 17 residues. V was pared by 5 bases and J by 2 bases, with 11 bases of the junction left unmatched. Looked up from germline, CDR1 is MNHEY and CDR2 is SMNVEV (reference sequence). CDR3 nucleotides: TGTGCCAGCAGTCTGGGGGTAGCGGGAGGGCCTCCCTACGAGCAGTACTTC. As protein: CASSLGVAGGPPYEQYF.

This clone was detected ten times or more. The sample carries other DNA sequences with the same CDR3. In nucleotides, the CDR3 is TGTGCCACCAGCAGAGATAGTCAGCCCCAGCATTTT. Amino acid sequence: CATSRDSQPQHF. The J gene is TRBJ1-5, the V gene TRBV15; D not certain. V shed 0 bases and J shed 6 bases, with 3 bases lying between them. This CDR3 spans 12 amino acids. The germline V gene encodes CDR1 LNHNV and CDR2 YYDKDF (reference sequence).

CDR3 in amino acids: CASSGIETVYGYTF. In nucleotides, the CDR3 is TGTGCCAGTAGTGGAATCGAGACAGTCTATGGCTACACCTTC. V gene TRBV19 combines with J gene TRBJ1-2; D may be TRBD1 (5 bases). Germline CDR1 is LNHDA and CDR2 is SQIVND (reference sequence). The CDR3 extends over 14 amino acids. V lost 5 bases and J lost 4, with 14 bases in between.

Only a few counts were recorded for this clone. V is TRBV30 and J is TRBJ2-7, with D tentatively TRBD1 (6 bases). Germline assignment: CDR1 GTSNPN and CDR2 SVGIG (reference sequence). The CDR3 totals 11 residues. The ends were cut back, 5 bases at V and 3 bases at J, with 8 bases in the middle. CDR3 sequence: CAWGGLYEQYF. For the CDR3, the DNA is TGTGCCTGGGGGGGCCTCTACGAGCAGTACTTC.

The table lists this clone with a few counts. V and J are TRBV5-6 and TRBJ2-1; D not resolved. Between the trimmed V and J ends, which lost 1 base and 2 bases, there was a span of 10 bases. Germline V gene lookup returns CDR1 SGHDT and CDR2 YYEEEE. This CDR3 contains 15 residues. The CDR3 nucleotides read TGTGCCAGCAGCTTGCCGTCCAAGGCCTACAATGAGCAGTTCTTC. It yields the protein CASSLPSKAYNEQFF.